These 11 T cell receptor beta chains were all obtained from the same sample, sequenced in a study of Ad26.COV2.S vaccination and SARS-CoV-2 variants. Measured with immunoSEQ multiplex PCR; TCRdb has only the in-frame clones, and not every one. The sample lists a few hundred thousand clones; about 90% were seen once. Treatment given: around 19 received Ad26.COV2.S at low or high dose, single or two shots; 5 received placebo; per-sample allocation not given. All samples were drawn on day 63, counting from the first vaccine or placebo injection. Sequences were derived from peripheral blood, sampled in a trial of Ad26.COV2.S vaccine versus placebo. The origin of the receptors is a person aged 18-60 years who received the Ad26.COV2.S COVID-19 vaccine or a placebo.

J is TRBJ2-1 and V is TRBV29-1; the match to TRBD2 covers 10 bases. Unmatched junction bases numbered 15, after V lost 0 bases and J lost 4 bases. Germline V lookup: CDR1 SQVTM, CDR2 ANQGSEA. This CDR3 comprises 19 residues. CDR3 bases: TGCAGCGTTGAAGATTGGGTGCGAGCGGGGGGGCAGACTTACAATGAGCAGTTCTTC. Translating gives CSVEDWVRAGGQTYNEQFF.

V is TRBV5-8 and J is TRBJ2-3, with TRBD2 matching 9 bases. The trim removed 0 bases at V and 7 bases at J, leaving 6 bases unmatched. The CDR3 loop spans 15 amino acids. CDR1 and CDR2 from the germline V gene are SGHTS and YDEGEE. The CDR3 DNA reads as TGTGCCAGCAGCTTGGATTTAGCGGGGGTTTATACGCAGTATTTT. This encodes CASSLDLAGVYTQYF.

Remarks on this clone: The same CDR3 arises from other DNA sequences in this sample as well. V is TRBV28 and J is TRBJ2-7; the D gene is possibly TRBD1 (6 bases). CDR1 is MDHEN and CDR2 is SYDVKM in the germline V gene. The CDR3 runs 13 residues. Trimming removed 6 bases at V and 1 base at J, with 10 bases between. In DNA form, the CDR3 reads TGTGCCAGCAGGGCCACAGGGTCCTACGAGCAGTACTTC. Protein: CASRATGSYEQYF.

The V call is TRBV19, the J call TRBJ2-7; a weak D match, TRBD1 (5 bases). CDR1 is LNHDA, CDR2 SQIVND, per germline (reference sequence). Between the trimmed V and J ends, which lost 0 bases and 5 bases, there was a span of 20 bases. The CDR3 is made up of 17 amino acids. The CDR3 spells CASSIDHSAQGLNEQYF. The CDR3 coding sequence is TGTGCCAGTAGTATAGATCACTCGGCGCAGGGTCTCAACGAGCAGTACTTC.

The chain's CDR3 is CASSVPGSAYEQYF. The DNA of the CDR3 is TGTGCCAGCAGCGTACCGGGATCAGCCTACGAGCAGTACTTC. This chain uses TRBV7-9 with TRBJ2-7, with D tentatively TRBD2 (5 bases). Per germline, CDR1 SEHNR and CDR2 FQNEAQ (reference sequence). The CDR3 has 14 residues. Deletions cut 5 bases from V and 2 bases from J, with 13 bases between.

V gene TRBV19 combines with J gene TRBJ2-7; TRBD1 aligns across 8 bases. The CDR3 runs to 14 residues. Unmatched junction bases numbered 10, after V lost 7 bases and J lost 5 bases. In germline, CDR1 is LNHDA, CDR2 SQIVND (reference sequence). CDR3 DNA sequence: TGTGCCAGTACCCCACGGACAGGGTTGGACGAGCAGTACTTC. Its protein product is CASTPRTGLDEQYF.

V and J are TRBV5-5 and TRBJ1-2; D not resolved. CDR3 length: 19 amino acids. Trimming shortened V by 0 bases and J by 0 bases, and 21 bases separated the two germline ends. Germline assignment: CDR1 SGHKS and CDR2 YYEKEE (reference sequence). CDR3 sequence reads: CASSLERVGVAAANYGYTF. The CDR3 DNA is TGTGCCAGCAGCTTGGAACGAGTCGGGGTTGCGGCAGCTAACTATGGCTACACCTTC.

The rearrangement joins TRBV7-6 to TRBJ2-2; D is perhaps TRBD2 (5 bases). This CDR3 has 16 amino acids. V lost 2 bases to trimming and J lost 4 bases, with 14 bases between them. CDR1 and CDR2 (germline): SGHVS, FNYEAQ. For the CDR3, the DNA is TGTGCCAGCAGCTTACCGGCCGGGGTGGGCACCGGGGAGCTGTTTTTT. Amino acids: CASSLPAGVGTGELFF.

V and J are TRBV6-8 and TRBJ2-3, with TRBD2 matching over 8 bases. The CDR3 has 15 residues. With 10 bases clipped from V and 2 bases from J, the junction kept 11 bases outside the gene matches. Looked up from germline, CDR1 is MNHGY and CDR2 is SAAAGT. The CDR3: CATIGGRGVTDTQYF. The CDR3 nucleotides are TGTGCCACCATAGGCGGGCGGGGGGTCACAGATACGCAGTATTTT.

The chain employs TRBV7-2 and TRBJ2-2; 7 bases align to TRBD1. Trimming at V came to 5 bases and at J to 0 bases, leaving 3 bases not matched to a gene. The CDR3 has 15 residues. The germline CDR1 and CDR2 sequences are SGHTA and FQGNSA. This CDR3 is CASSPGTANTGELFF. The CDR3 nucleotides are TGTGCCAGCAGCCCCGGGACAGCGAACACCGGGGAGCTGTTTTTT.

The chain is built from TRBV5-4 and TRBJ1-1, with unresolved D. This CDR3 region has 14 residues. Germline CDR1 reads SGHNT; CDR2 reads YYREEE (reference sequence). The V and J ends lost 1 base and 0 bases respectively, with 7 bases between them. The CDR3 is CASSLSLLNTEAFF. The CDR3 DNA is TGTGCCAGCAGCTTGTCATTGCTGAACACTGAAGCTTTCTTT.